The sequence of this TCR beta chain was determined in a study of T cells in Graves' hyperthyroidism and ophthalmopathy. Study background: Initial diagnosis, before any treatment, was when peripheral blood was collected. General study results and limits: Ophthalmopathy, which appeared later, was predicted by the model a median around 6 months before onset. Most clonotypes that expanded in the thyroid above 0.001 also showed up in blood.

This clonotype appeared a few times. Its antigen is currently unknown. The source material, RNA transcripts, was used to amplify TCR beta CDR3 regions. The TCR CDR3 first-round RT-PCR relied on the HTBI primer set. TCRdb passed the multiplex PCR reads through MiXCR, listing each CDR3 protein once. The top ten hold roughly 7.7% of the sample, which has around 620,000 distinct CDR3 sequences, approximately 15% seen once. The clonotype comes from a woman aged 18 to 35 with Graves' ophthalmopathy. Sequences were obtained from blood.

Here the CDR3 reads CASRLNTGGAGNTIYF. As DNA, the CDR3 is TGCGCCAGCAGGTTGAATACAGGGGGCGCTGGAAACACCATATATTTT. V is TRBV5-1 and J is TRBJ1-3; TRBD1 matches at 9 bases. With 5 bases clipped from V and 2 bases from J, the junction kept 8 bases outside the gene matches. CDR3 length: 16 residues. Germline CDR1 SGHRS, CDR2 YFSETQ.